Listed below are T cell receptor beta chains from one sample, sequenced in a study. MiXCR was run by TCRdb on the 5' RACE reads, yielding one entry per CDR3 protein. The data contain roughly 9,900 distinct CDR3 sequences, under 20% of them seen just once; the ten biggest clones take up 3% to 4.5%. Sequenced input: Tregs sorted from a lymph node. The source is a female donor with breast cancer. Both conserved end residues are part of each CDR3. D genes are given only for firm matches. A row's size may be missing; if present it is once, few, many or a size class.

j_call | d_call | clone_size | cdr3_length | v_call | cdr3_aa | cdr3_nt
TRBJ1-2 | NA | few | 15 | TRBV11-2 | CASSLVARGRYSSTF | TGTGCCAGCAGCTTAGTTGCCCGGGGGCGCTATTCCTCCACCTTC
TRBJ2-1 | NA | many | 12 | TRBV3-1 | CASSPLGNEQFF | TGTGCCAGCAGCCCCCTGGGGAATGAGCAGTTCTTC
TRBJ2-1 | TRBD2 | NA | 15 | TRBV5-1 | CASRSLAGGDHEQFF | TGCGCCAGCAGGTCATTAGCGGGAGGGGACCATGAGCAGTTCTTC
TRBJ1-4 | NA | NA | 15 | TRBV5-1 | CASSLAGATNEKLFF | TGCGCCAGCAGCCTAGCAGGGGCTACTAATGAAAAACTGTTTTTT
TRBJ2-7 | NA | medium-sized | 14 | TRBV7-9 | CASSLAQGRYEQYF | TGTGCCAGCAGCTTAGCTCAGGGTCGCTACGAGCAGTACTTC
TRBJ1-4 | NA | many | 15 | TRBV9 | CASSVGHGSNEKLFF | TGTGCCAGCAGCGTAGGCCACGGGTCGAATGAAAAACTGTTTTTT
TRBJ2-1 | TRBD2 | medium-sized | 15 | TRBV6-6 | CASRKIAGDYNEQFF | TGTGCCAGCAGAAAAATAGCGGGGGACTACAATGAGCAGTTCTTC
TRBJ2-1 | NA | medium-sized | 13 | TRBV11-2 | CASSPGTNNEQFF | TGTGCCAGCAGCCCGGGGACAAACAATGAGCAGTTCTTC
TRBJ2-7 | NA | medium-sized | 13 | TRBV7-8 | CASSLDHYYEQYF | TGTGCCAGCAGCTTAGACCATTACTACGAGCAGTACTTC
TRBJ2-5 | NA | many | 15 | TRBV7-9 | CASSLASEGSETQYF | TGTGCCAGCAGCTTAGCTAGTGAGGGATCGGAGACCCAGTACTTC
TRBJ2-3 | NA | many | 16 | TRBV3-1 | CASSSPPSFSPDTQYF | TGTGCCAGCAGCTCCCCTCCGTCCTTCTCGCCAGATACGCAGTATTTT
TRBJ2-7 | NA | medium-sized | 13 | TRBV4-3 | CASSQTYKDEQYF | TGCGCCAGCAGCCAGACCTACAAGGACGAGCAGTACTTC
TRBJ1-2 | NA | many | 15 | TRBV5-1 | CASGLVDPGVAGYTF | TGCGCCAGCGGCTTGGTCGACCCGGGGGTCGCTGGCTACACCTTC
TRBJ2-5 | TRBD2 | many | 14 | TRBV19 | CATIGGAGEETQYF | TGTGCCACCATCGGGGGAGCGGGAGAAGAGACCCAGTACTTC
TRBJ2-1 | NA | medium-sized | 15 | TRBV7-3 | CASSLNPGAGYEQFF | TGTGCCAGCAGCTTAAATCCGGGAGCTGGATATGAGCAGTTCTTC
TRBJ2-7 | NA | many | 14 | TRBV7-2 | CASSFRGNNYEQYF | TGTGCCAGCAGCTTTAGAGGGAACAACTACGAGCAGTACTTC
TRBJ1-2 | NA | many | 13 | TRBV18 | CASSPSQGLGYTF | TGTGCCAGCTCACCATCCCAGGGTCTGGGCTACACCTTC
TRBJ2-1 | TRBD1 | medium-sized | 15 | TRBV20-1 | CSARVLGQGVNEQFF | TGCAGTGCTAGAGTTTTGGGACAGGGGGTGAATGAGCAGTTCTTC
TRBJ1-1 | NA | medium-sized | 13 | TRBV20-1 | CSALPTLNTEAFF | TGCAGTGCCTTACCTACACTAAACACTGAAGCTTTCTTT